This record looks at one T cell receptor beta chain sequence and its context. The target antigen is unknown. These data originate in a study of T cells in women clearing cervical HPV infection. The wider study: Case blood was drawn when the lesion was first found; control blood after infection became undetectable. Whole-study results and caveats: It is unknown whether associations predate infection; no effector/memory or HPV-specific sorting.

Genomic DNA, averaging around 1,200 ng per sample, yielded TCR beta CDR3 via immunoSEQ. Clones were sequenced by immunoSEQ multiplex PCR, and TCRdb holds only the in-frame ones, with some missing. The sample holds some 40,000 clones. This TCR was recovered from a woman aged 18 to 75 with a cervical HPV16 infection that either progressed to CIN3+ or cleared (not recorded which). Specimen: blood buffy coat.

CDR3 DNA, as far as it was read: TGTGCCAGCAGCTTTTCCTCCTTCACAGATACC. Encoded protein: CASSFSSFTDT. The entire CDR3 sequence reads CASSFSSFTDTYTF. This sequence joins TRBV5-6 and TRBJ1-2, with D hard to call. The missing CDR3 end, 3 residues past where the read stops, is filled in from the germline J gene. From germline, CDR1 is SGHDT and CDR2 YYEEEE. CDR3 length equals 14 residues.